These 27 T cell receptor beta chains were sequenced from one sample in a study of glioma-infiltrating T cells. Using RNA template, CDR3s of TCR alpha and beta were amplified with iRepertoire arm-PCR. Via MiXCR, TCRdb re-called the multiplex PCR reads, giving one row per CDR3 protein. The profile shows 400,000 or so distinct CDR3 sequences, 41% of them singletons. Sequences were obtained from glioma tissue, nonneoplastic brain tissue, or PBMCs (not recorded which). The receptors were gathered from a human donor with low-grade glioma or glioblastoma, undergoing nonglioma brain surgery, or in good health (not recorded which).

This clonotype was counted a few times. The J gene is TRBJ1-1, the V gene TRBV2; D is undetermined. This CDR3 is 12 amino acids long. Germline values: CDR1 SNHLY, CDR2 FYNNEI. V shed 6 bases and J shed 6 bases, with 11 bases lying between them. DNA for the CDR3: TGTGCCAGCAGCCTCGACTGGGCTGAAGCTTTCTTT. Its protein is CASSLDWAEAFF.

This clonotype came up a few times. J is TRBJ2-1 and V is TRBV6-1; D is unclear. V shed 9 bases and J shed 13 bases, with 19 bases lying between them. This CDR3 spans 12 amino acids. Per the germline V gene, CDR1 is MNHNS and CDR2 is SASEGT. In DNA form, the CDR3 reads TGTGCCAGTCGGGTAGCATCCAAGGAACAGTTCTTC. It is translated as CASRVASKEQFF.

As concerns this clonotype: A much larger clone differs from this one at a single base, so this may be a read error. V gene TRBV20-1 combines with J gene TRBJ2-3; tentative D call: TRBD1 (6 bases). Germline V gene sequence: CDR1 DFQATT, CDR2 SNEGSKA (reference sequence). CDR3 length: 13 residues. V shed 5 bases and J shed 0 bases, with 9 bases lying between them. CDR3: CSARDTSTDTQYF. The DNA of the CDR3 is TGCAGTGCTCGGGACACCAGCACAGATACGCAGTATTTT.

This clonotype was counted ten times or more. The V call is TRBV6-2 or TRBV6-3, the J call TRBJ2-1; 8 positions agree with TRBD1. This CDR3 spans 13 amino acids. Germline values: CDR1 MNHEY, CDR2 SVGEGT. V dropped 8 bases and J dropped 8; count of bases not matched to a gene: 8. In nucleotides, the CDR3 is TGTGCCAGCCTGGACAGGGACCGGTATGAGCAGTTCTTC. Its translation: CASLDRDRYEQFF.

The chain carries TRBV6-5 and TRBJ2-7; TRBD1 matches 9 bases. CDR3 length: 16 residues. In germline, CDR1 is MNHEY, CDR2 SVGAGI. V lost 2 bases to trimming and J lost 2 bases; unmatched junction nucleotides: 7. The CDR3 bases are TGTGCCAGCAGTTACCCTGGGACAGGGACGACCTACGAGCAGTACTTC. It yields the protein CASSYPGTGTTYEQYF.

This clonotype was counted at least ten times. The CDR3 sequence is CASSYSWGMDGYTF. In DNA form, the CDR3 reads TGTGCCAGCAGTTACTCGTGGGGGATGGATGGCTACACCTTC. The J gene is TRBJ1-2, the V gene TRBV6-6; D perhaps matches TRBD1 (5 bases). Germline CDR1 MNHNY, CDR2 SVGAGI (reference sequence). V dropped 0 bases and J dropped 6 bases, with 11 bases sitting between them. The CDR3 is 14 residues long.

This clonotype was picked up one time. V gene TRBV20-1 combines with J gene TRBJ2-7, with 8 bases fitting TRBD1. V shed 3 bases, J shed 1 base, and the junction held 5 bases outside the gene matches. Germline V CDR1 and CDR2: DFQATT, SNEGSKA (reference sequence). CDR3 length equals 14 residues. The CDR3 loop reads CSARAGTGSYEQYF. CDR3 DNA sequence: TGCAGTGCTAGGGCCGGGACAGGATCCTACGAGCAGTACTTC.

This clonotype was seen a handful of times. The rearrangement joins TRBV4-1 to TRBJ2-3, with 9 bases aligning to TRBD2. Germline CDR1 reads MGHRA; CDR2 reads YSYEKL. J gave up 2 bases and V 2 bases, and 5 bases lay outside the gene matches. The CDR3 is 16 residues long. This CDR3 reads CASSQLSGGTTDTQYF. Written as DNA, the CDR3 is TGCGCCAGCAGCCAACTTAGCGGGGGAACCACAGATACGCAGTATTTT.

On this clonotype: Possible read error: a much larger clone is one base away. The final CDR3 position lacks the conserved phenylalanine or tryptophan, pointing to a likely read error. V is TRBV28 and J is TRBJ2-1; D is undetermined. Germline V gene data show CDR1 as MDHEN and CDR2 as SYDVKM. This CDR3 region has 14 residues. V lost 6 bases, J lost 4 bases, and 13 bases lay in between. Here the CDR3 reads CASSLETSYNEQFS. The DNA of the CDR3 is TGTGCCAGCAGCTTGGAAACGTCATACAATGAGCAGTTCTCC.

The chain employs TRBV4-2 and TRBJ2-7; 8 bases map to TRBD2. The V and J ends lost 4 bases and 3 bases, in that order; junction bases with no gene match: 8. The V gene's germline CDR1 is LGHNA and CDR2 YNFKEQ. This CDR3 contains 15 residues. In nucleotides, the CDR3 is TGTGCCAGCAGCCCCCCCCCGGGAGGGCTCTACGAGCAGTACTTC. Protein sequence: CASSPPPGGLYEQYF.

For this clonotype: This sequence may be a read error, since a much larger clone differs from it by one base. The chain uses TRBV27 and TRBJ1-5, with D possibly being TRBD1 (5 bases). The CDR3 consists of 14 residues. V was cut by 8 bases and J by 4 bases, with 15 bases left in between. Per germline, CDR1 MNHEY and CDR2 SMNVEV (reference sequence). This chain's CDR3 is CASGPGMGNQPQHF. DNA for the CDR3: TGTGCCAGCGGTCCAGGGATGGGTAATCAGCCCCAGCATTTT.

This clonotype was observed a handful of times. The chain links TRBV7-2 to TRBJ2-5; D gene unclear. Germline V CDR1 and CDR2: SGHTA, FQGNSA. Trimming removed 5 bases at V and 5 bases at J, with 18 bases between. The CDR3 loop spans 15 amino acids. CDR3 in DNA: TGTGCCAGCAGCGCGATCATCCCGGTGGGGGAGACCCAGTACTTC. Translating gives CASSAIIPVGETQYF.

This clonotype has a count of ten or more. The CDR3: CASSVYEQFF. The CDR3 nucleotides are TGTGCCAGCAGTGTGTATGAGCAGTTCTTC. The V call is TRBV2, the J call TRBJ2-1, with unresolved D. The CDR3 is 10 amino acids. Germline V gene data show CDR1 as SNHLY and CDR2 as FYNNEI. V lost 4 bases and J lost 8, with 3 bases in between. Looking up the rest from reference TRBV2 and TRBJ2-1 gives the full variable domain: EPEVTQTPSHQVTQMGQEVILRCVPISNHLYFYWYRQILGQKVEFLVSFYNNEISEKSEIFDDQFSVERPDGSNFTLKIRSTKLEDSAMYFCASSVYEQFFGPGTRLTVL.

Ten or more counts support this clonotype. The CDR3 here is CSALSGRLHNEQFF. The CDR3 DNA reads TGCAGTGCTTTAAGCGGGAGGCTCCACAATGAGCAGTTCTTC. This chain uses TRBV20-1 with TRBJ2-1; 9 nucleotides agree with TRBD2. Trimming at V came to 5 bases and at J to 5 bases, leaving 7 bases not matched to a gene. Germline V CDR1 and CDR2: DFQATT, SNEGSKA (reference sequence). This CDR3 comprises 14 residues.

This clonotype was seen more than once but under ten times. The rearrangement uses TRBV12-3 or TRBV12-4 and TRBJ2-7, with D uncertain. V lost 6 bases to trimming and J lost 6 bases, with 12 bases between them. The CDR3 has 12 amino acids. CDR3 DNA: TGTGCCAGCAGCCCGCCAGGCGTCGAGCAGTACTTC. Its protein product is CASSPPGVEQYF.

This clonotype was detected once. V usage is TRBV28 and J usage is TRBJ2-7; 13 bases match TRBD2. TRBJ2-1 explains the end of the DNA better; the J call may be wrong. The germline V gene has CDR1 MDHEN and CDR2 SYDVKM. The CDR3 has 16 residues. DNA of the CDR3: TGTGCCAGCAGCTTCGGGACTAGCGGGATCTACAATGAGCAGTTCTTC. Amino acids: CASSFGTSGIYNEQFF.

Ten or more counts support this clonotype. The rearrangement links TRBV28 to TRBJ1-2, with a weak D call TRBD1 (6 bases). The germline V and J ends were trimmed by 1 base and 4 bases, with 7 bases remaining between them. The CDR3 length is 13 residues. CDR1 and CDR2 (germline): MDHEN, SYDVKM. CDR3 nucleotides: TGTGCCAGCAGTTTATCAGGGGCCTATGGCTACACCTTC. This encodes CASSLSGAYGYTF.

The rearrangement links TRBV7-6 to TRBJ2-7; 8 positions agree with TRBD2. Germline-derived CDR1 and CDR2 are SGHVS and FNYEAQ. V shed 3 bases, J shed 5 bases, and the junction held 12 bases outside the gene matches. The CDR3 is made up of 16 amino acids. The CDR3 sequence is CASSLLTSGLGNEQYF. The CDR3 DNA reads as TGTGCCAGCAGCTTGTTAACTAGCGGTTTGGGGAACGAGCAGTACTTC.

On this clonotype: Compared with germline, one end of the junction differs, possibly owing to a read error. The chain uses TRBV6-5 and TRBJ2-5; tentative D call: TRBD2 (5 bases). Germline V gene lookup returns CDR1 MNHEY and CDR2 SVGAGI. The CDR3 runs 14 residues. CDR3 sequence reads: CASGFGEQQETQHF. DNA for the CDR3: TGTGCCAGCGGTTTCGGGGAGCAGCAAGAGACCCAGCACTTC.

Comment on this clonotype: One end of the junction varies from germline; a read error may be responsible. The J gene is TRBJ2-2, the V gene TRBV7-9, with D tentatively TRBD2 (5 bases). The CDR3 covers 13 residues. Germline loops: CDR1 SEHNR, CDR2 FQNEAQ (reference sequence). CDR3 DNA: TGTGCCAGCAGCCCGCCAGTCACCGGGGAACTGTTTTTT. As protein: CASSPPVTGELFF.

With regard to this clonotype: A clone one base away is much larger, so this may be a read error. The chain's CDR3 is CASGQFRLGEKYF. In nucleotides, the CDR3 is TGTGCCAGCGGACAGTTTAGACTGGGGGAGAAGTACTTC. V is TRBV27 and J is TRBJ2-7, with D possibly TRBD1 on 6 matching bases. Trimming left V 8 bases short and J 11 bases short, with 22 bases between. The CDR3 contains 13 residues. CDR1 is MNHEY, CDR2 SMNVEV, per germline (reference sequence).

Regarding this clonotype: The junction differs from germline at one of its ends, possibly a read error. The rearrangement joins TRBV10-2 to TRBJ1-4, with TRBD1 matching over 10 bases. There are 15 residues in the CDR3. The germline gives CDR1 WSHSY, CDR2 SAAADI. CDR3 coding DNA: TGTGCCAGCAGTCCCTTGGGACAGGGGCTTGAAAAACTGTTTTTT. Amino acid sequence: CASSPLGQGLEKLFF.

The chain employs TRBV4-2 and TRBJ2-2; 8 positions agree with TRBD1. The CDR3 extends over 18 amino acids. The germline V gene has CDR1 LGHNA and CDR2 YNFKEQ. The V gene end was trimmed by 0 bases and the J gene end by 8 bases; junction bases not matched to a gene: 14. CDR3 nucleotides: TGTGCCAGCAGCCAAGACCCGTTGGGGCAGGGGGCAGGAGGGGAGCTGTTTTTT. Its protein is CASSQDPLGQGAGGELFF.

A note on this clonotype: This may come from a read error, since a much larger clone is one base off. Here the CDR3 DNA reads TGTGCCAGCAGTGTGTCTCCAAGCAATCAGCCCCAGCATTTT. Its translation: CASSVSPSNQPQHF. This chain joins TRBV28 and TRBJ1-5; no clear D. Per germline, CDR1 MDHEN and CDR2 SYDVKM. Trimming took 5 bases from V and 1 from J, leaving 9 bases between them. The CDR3 runs to 14 residues.

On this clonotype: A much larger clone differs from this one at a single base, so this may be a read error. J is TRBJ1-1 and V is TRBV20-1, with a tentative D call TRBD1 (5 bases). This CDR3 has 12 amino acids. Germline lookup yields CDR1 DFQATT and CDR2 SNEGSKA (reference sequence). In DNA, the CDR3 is TGCCGTGCTAGGCGGGACCTGTGGGAAGCTTTCTTT. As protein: CRARRDLWEAFF.

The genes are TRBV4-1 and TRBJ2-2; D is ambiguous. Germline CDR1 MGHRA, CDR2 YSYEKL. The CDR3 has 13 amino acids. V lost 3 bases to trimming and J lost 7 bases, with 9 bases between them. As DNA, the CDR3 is TGCGCCAGCAGCCAGGGGTACAACGGGGAGCTGTTTTTT. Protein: CASSQGYNGELFF.

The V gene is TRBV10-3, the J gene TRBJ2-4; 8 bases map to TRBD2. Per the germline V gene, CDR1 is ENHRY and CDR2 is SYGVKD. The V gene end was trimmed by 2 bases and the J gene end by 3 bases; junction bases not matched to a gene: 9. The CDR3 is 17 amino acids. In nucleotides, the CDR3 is TGTGCCATCAGTGAGCCTGAGGAGGGACTAGACAAAAACATTCAGTACTTC. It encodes CAISEPEEGLDKNIQYF.